These T cell receptor beta chains were read from a single sample in a study of T cell responses to AZD1222 COVID-19 vaccine. Method: immunoSEQ multiplex PCR; TCRdb's copy keeps in-frame clones and lacks some. This sample contains 150,000 or so clones. The specimen was peripheral blood. These TCRs come from an adult in good health. Each CDR3 is given with its conserved first and last residue.

J gene: TRBJ1-2
V gene: TRBV25-1
CDR3 protein: CASSEPGAVYGYTF

J gene: TRBJ2-7
V gene: TRBV5-1
CDR3 protein: CASTRDANSYEQYF

J gene: TRBJ2-7
V gene: TRBV10-3
CDR3 protein: CAIRWGGGSYEQYF

J gene: TRBJ1-1
V gene: TRBV19
CDR3 protein: CASSIRGNTEAFF

J gene: TRBJ1-6
V gene: TRBV4-3
CDR3 protein: CASSPAGNSPLHF

J gene: TRBJ2-5
V gene: TRBV10-2
CDR3 protein: CASSEVAGYQETQYF

J gene: TRBJ1-5
V gene: TRBV12-3/TRBV12-4
CDR3 protein: CASSQGAHQPQHF

J gene: TRBJ2-5
V gene: TRBV18
CDR3 protein: CASSPRIGSGFRETQYF

J gene: TRBJ1-6
V gene: TRBV28
CDR3 protein: CASRSTYNNSPLHF

J gene: TRBJ1-1
V gene: TRBV6-2/TRBV6-3
CDR3 protein: CASSYDRVTEAFF

J gene: TRBJ2-2
V gene: TRBV11-3
CDR3 protein: CASSFLNTGELFF

J gene: TRBJ1-3
V gene: TRBV19
CDR3 protein: CASSGKGSGNTIYF

J gene: TRBJ1-2
V gene: TRBV12-3/TRBV12-4
CDR3 protein: CASSLDRYYGYTF

J gene: TRBJ1-5
V gene: TRBV5-1
CDR3 protein: CASSEGVGSQPQHF

J gene: TRBJ2-3
V gene: TRBV27
CDR3 protein: CASRTSGGGTDTQYF

J gene: TRBJ1-1
V gene: TRBV9
CDR3 protein: CASSVVKGEWDTEAFF

J gene: TRBJ2-1
V gene: TRBV27
CDR3 protein: CASSHSGLAGGRLNEQFF

J gene: TRBJ1-2
V gene: TRBV3-1/TRBV3-2
CDR3 protein: CASSQAPGTSKGYTF

J gene: TRBJ2-1
V gene: TRBV18
CDR3 protein: CASRGGDGNEQFF

J gene: TRBJ1-2
V gene: TRBV29-1
CDR3 protein: CSVAINRGEDYGYTF

J gene: TRBJ1-1
V gene: TRBV2
CDR3 protein: CASSESIEAFF

J gene: TRBJ2-5
V gene: TRBV2
CDR3 protein: CASTWTALQETQYF

J gene: TRBJ2-7
V gene: TRBV5-1
CDR3 protein: CASSPGGGGPNGEQYF

J gene: TRBJ1-4
V gene: TRBV5-1
CDR3 protein: CASRAGQSATNEKLFF

J gene: TRBJ1-5
V gene: TRBV12-3/TRBV12-4
CDR3 protein: CASSFRAEEPQHF

J gene: TRBJ1-4
V gene: TRBV18
CDR3 protein: CASSPWSGPAFF

J gene: TRBJ1-1
V gene: TRBV6-1
CDR3 protein: CASSEGWASMNTEAFF

J gene: TRBJ1-2
V gene: TRBV28
CDR3 protein: CASSTGGGRYGYTF

J gene: TRBJ1-2
V gene: TRBV19
CDR3 protein: CASKMTGEYGYTF

J gene: TRBJ2-7
V gene: TRBV29-1
CDR3 protein: CSAQDDSYEQYF

J gene: TRBJ1-1
V gene: TRBV3-1/TRBV3-2
CDR3 protein: CASSQEGTGGVGAEAFF

J gene: TRBJ2-3
V gene: TRBV28
CDR3 protein: CASSPPGTDTQYF

J gene: TRBJ1-2
V gene: TRBV6-5
CDR3 protein: CASTGRGGYGYTF

J gene: TRBJ1-2
V gene: TRBV6-5
CDR3 protein: CASSSTGAVREGYTF

J gene: TRBJ2-2
V gene: TRBV9
CDR3 protein: CASSVSGGADTGELFF